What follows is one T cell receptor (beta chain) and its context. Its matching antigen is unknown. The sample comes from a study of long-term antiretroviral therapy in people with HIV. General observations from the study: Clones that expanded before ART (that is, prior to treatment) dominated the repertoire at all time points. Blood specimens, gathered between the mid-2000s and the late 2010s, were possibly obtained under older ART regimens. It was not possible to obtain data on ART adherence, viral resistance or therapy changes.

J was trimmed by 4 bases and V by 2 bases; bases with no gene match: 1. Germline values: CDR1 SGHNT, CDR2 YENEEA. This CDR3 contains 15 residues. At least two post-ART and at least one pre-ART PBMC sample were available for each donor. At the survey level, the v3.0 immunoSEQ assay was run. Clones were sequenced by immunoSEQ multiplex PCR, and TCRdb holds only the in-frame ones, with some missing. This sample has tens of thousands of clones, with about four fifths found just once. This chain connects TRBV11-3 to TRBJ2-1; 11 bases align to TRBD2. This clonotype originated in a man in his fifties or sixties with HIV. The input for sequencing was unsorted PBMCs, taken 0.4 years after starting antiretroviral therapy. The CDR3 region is CASSLTSGGYNEQFF. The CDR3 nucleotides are TGTGCCAGCAGCTTAACTAGCGGGGGATACAATGAGCAGTTCTTC.